This TCR beta chain is from a study of identifying expanded T cells in peripheral blood. The CDR3 covers 17 residues. V was clipped by 1 base and J by 3 bases, with 19 bases between them. In germline, CDR1 is LGHNA, CDR2 YSLEER. During the collection period, no donor immune events like infections were recorded. Comment on this clone: Its antigen is unidentified.

Study results and caveats: Roughly two-week clone count variance significantly increased as total template count grew. Over about two and four weeks, about 15 and 19 clones changed, versus approximately 1.2 between replicates.

The table came from immunoSEQ multiplex PCR; TCRdb's copy has only in-frame clones and leaves some out. The data contain nearly 60,000 clones, over 85% of them singletons. The TCR comes from a person aged 18 to 75 in good health. The sequenced material came from blood. J is TRBJ2-7 and V is TRBV4-3, with D tentatively TRBD2 (5 bases). The CDR3 bases are TGCGCCAGCAGCCAAGCCTTAGGTAGCGCTCCCTACTACGAGCAGTACTTC. The encoded protein is CASSQALGSAPYYEQYF.